What follows are 3 T cell receptor beta chains derived from one specimen sequenced in a study of T cells in Graves' hyperthyroidism and ophthalmopathy. TCR beta CDR3 region amplification was performed from RNA transcripts. HTBI primers drove first-round RT-PCR of the TCR CDR3. One entry per CDR3 protein, called by TCRdb with MiXCR from the multiplex PCR reads. There are about 610,000 distinct CDR3 sequences in the sample; roughly 50% occur only once, and roughly 8.2% lies in the top ten. The material sequenced was peripheral blood or thyroid tissue (not recorded which). These receptors were obtained from a woman aged 18-29 years with Graves' hyperthyroidism.

There are many counts of this clonotype. The chain uses TRBV12-5 and TRBJ2-7; possible D gene TRBD1, 5 bases. Germline CDR1 is LGHNT and CDR2 is FRNRAP. The CDR3 contains 13 residues. Deletions cut 7 bases from V and 2 bases from J, with 12 bases between. The CDR3 region has the DNA TGTGCTAGTGATGACAGCAGGGCCTACGAGCAGTACTTC. This translates into CASDDSRAYEQYF. Complete variable domain (other parts from reference TRBV12-5 and TRBJ2-7): DARVTQTPRHKVTEMGQEVTMRCQPILGHNTVFWYRQTMMQGLELLAYFRNRAPLDDSGMPKDRFSAEMPDATLATLKIQPSEPRDSAVYFCASDDSRAYEQYFGPGTRLTVT.

The chain combines TRBV4-1 with TRBJ1-5; D not certain. Germline V CDR1 and CDR2: MGHRA, YSYEKL. The CDR3 is made up of 15 amino acids. Deletions cut 1 base from V and 2 bases from J, with 9 bases between. This chain's CDR3 is CASSQVHAGNQPQHF. CDR3 bases: TGCGCCAGCAGCCAAGTACACGCAGGCAATCAGCCCCAGCATTTT.

The gene calls are TRBV7-8 and TRBJ2-2, with 10 bases aligning to TRBD1. The V and J ends lost 3 bases and 6 bases, in that order; junction bases with no gene match: 4. The CDR3 is 15 residues long. Germline assignment: CDR1 SGHVS and CDR2 FQNEAQ. Here the CDR3 DNA reads TGTGCCAGCAGCTTCTTGGGGACAGGGGCCGGGGAGCTGTTTTTT. Residues: CASSFLGTGAGELFF.